Below are 12 T cell receptor beta chains sequenced from a single sample in a study of cytomegalovirus exposure and HLA in healthy donors. The PCR employed 60 Vbeta primers together with 13 Jbeta primers. TCRdb's copy holds only in-frame clones and misses some; the assay was immunoSEQ multiplex PCR. This table has approximately 100,000 clones, roughly 69% appearing once. Sequenced sample: PBMCs. Receptors were obtained from a human donor in good health.

This clone has only one observation. CDR3 in DNA: TGCGCCAGCAGCCCCCCTTGGGGGGGGGTGCCCTACGAGCAGTACTTC. Translating it yields CASSPPWGGVPYEQYF. The genes are TRBV4-1 and TRBJ2-7; TRBD2 agrees at 7 bases. Germline-derived CDR1 and CDR2 are MGHRA and YSYEKL. V shed 4 bases and J 2 bases; nucleotides not matched to a gene: 11. The CDR3 totals 16 residues.

This clone showed up just once. This chain uses TRBV19 with TRBJ1-1, with 11 bases matching TRBD1. The germline CDR1 and CDR2 sequences are LNHDA and SQIVND (reference sequence). J was trimmed by 10 bases and V by 4 bases; bases with no gene match: 5. The CDR3 extends over 13 amino acids. The CDR3, as DNA: TGTGCCAGTAGTACACAGGGACAGGGGGTAGCTTTCTTT. Protein sequence: CASSTQGQGVAFF.

The chain links TRBV5-6 to TRBJ1-3; 7 positions agree with TRBD1. Looked up from germline, CDR1 is SGHDT and CDR2 is YYEEEE. V gave up 4 bases and J gave up 0 bases; unmatched junction bases: 13. There are 18 residues in the CDR3. The CDR3 loop is CASSPRAGDSYSGNTIYF. As DNA, the CDR3 is TGTGCCAGCAGCCCGAGGGCCGGGGACAGCTACTCTGGAAACACCATATATTTT.

V gene TRBV30 combines with J gene TRBJ1-1; D not resolved. V was pared by 4 bases and J by 1 base, with 10 bases between. CDR1 is GTSNPN, CDR2 SVGIG, per germline (reference sequence). This CDR3 is built from 13 residues. CDR3 nucleotide sequence: TGTGCCTGGACTTTTTCCCCGAACACTGAAGCTTTCTTT. This codes for CAWTFSPNTEAFF.

V gene TRBV6-1 combines with J gene TRBJ2-7; D uncertain. V was pared by 2 bases and J by 0 bases, with 5 bases between. The CDR3 is 13 residues long. Germline-derived CDR1 and CDR2 are MNHNS and SASEGT. CDR3 sequence reads: CASSEWSSYEQYF. The CDR3, as DNA: TGTGCCAGCAGTGAATGGAGCTCCTACGAGCAGTACTTC.

The chain is built from TRBV19 and TRBJ2-1, with D unresolved. Germline V CDR1 and CDR2: LNHDA, SQIVND (reference sequence). The CDR3 is 12 residues long. The V end lost 10 bases, the J end lost 2 bases, and 9 bases lay between the germline ends. The chain's CDR3 is CAIVGTYNEQFF. In nucleotides, the CDR3 is TGTGCCATTGTCGGTACCTACAATGAGCAGTTCTTC.

This clone came up once. This rearrangement joins TRBV7-2 to TRBJ2-7, with 10 bases aligning to TRBD2. The junction had 12 bases not matched to a gene; V was cut back by 6 bases and J by 7 bases. CDR1 and CDR2 from the germline V gene are SGHTA and FQGNSA. The CDR3 spans 15 residues. Here the CDR3 reads CASRRTSGMGGEQYF. CDR3 nucleotides: TGTGCCAGCAGACGGACTAGCGGCATGGGGGGAGAGCAGTACTTC. Based on the CDR3 plus reference TRBV7-2 and TRBJ2-7, the full variable domain is GAGVSQSPSNKVTEKGKDVELRCDPISGHTALYWYRQSLGQGLEFLIYFQGNSAPDKSGLPSDRFSAERTGGSVSTLTIQRTQQEDSAVYLCASRRTSGMGGEQYFGPGTRLTVT.

This clone was observed a handful of times. The V and J genes are TRBV6-1 and TRBJ1-3; TRBD1 matches at 8 bases. The junction had 12 bases not matched to a gene; V was cut back by 2 bases and J by 6 bases. The germline V gene encodes CDR1 MNHNS and CDR2 SASEGT. The CDR3 is 17 amino acids. The CDR3 DNA reads TGTGCCAGCAGTGAAACTCCCGGACAGGGAGGCGAAAACACCATATATTTT. As protein: CASSETPGQGGENTIYF.

The CDR3: CASSIRAEHYEQYF. The CDR3 coding sequence is TGTGCCAGTAGTATCCGAGCGGAACACTACGAGCAGTACTTC. This rearrangement joins TRBV19 to TRBJ2-7, with D possibly TRBD2 on 5 matching bases. Deletions cut 3 bases from V and 3 bases from J, with 12 bases between. This CDR3 is 14 amino acids long. Per germline, CDR1 LNHDA and CDR2 SQIVND (reference sequence).

The V and J genes are TRBV5-4 and TRBJ2-5, with 8 bases lining up with TRBD1. CDR1 SGHNT and CDR2 YYREEE come from the germline V gene (reference sequence). The CDR3 has 16 amino acids. The ends lost 4 bases at V and 3 bases at J; junction bases unmatched: 11. The CDR3 loop reads CASSQGQGTGKETQYF. DNA for the CDR3: TGTGCCAGCAGCCAAGGACAGGGCACGGGCAAAGAGACCCAGTACTTC.

This chain uses TRBV29-1 with TRBJ2-1, with D possibly being TRBD2 (5 bases). CDR3 length: 11 residues. Germline V gene lookup returns CDR1 SQVTM and CDR2 ANQGSEA. V was shortened by 7 bases and J by 7 bases, with 11 bases between the two germline ends. The CDR3 nucleotides are TGCAGCGGGGCACTAGGGAATGAGCAGTTCTTC. Translating it yields CSGALGNEQFF.

The CDR3 reads CASSPNTGTGLDGYTF. The CDR3 DNA reads as TGCGCCAGCAGCCCGAACACCGGGACAGGGCTTGATGGCTACACCTTC. V is TRBV5-1 and J is TRBJ1-2, with 9 bases aligning to TRBD1. Germline V gene lookup returns CDR1 SGHRS and CDR2 YFSETQ. The CDR3 sequence is 16 residues long. Trimming took 4 bases from V and 6 from J; bases not matched to a gene: 13.